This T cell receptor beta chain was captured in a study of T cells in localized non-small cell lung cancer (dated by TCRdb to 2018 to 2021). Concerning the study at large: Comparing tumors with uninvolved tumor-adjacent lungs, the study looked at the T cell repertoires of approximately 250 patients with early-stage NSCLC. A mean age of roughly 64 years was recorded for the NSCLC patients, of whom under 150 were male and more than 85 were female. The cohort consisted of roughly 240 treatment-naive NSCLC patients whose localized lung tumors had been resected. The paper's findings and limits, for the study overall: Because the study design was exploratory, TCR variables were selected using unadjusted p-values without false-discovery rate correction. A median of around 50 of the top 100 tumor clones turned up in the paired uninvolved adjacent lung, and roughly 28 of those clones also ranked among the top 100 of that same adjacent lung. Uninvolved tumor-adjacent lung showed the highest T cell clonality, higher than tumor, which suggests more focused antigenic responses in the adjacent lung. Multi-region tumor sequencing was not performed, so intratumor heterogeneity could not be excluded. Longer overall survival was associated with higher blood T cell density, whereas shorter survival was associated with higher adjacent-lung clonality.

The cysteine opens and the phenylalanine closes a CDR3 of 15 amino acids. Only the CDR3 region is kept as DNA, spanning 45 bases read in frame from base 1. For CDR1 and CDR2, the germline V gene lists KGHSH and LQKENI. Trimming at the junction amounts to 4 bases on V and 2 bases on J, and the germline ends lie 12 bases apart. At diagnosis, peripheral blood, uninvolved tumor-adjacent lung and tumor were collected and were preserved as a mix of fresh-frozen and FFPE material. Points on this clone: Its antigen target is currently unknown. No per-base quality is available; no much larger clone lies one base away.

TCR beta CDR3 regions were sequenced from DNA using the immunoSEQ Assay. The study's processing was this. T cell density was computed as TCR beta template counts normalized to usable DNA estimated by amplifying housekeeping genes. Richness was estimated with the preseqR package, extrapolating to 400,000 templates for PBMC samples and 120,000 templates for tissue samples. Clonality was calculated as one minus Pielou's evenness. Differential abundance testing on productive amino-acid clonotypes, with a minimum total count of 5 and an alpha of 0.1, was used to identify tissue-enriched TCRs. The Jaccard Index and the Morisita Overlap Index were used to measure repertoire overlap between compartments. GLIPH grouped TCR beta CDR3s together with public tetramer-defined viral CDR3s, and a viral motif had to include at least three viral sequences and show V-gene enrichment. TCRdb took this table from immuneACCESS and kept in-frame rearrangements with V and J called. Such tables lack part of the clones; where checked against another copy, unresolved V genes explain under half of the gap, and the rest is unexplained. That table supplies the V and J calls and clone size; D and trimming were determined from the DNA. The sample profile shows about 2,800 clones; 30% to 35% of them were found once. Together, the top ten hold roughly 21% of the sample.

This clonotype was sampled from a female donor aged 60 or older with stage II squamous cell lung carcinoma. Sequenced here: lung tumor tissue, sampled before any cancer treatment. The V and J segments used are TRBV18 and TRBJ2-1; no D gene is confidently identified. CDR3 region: CASSLLGSPYNEQFF. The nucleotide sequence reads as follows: TGTGCCAGCTCACTCTTGGGGTCCCCCTACAATGAGCAGTTCTTC.